Listed below are T cell receptor beta chains from one sample, sequenced in a study of blood T cells in healthy people across ages. TCRdb re-derived calls from the 5' RACE reads in MiXCR, one entry per CDR3 protein. This sample has a few hundred thousand distinct CDR3 sequences; 25% to 30% occur once, and the top ten carry roughly 30%. The specimen sequenced was blood. The receptor set was obtained from a woman between 65 and 79 years old in good health. Both conserved end residues are part of each CDR3. D genes are given only for firm matches. Only some rows state a clone size, as once, few, many or a class for expanded clones.

v_gene	d_gene	j_gene	abundance	CDR3nt	CDR3aa
TRBV4-2	.	TRBJ2-3	many	TGTGCCAGCAGCCCAGACACAGATACGCAGTATTTT	CASSPDTDTQYF
TRBV11-2	TRBD2	TRBJ2-1	.	TGTGCCAGCAGGGGGCTAGCGGGAGGGAGTGAGCAGTTCTTC	CASRGLAGGSEQFF
TRBV6-1	TRBD1	TRBJ2-5	.	TGTGCCAGCAGCCACTGGACAGGGGGTGATCAAGAGACCCAGTACTTC	CASSHWTGGDQETQYF
TRBV7-2	.	TRBJ1-5	few	TGTGCCAGCAGCTTAGAGGAAGTTCAGCCCCAGCATTTT	CASSLEEVQPQHF
TRBV29-1	.	TRBJ2-1	few	TGCAGCGCCCGCCGGGGTAATGAGCAGTTCTTC	CSARRGNEQFF
TRBV2	TRBD2	TRBJ2-5	few	TGTGCCAGTACTAGCGGGAGAGGACAGACCCAGTACTTC	CASTSGRGQTQYF
TRBV2	.	TRBJ2-1	few	TGTGCCAGCAGTGAAACCGGCGATGAGCAGTTCTTC	CASSETGDEQFF
TRBV7-3	TRBD2	TRBJ2-1	few	TGTGCCAGCAGCTTAGGGTTTAGCGGGAGCCCATACAATGAGCAGTTCTTC	CASSLGFSGSPYNEQFF
TRBV20-1	TRBD2	TRBJ2-3	once	TGCAGTGCTCCAAACACACTAGCGGGAGTAGTAGATACGCAGTATTTT	CSAPNTLAGVVDTQYF
TRBV7-3	.	TRBJ2-2	few	TGTGCCAGCAGCTTAAAGGGGTACGGGGAGCTGTTTTTT	CASSLKGYGELFF
TRBV18	TRBD1	TRBJ1-1	.	TGTGCCAGCTCAACGGACAGGTACACTGAAGCTTTCTTT	CASSTDRYTEAFF
TRBV4-3	.	TRBJ1-1	few	TGCGCCAGCAGCCAAGAGGGGGCAGGGAGAGCTTTCTTT	CASSQEGAGRAFF
TRBV29-1	TRBD1	TRBJ2-3	.	TGCAGCTTCGCCGGGACAGGATCAGATACGCAGTATTTT	CSFAGTGSDTQYF
TRBV29-1	TRBD2	TRBJ2-7	.	TGCAGCGTGGGGCTAGCGGGGGTTTACGAGCAGTACTTC	CSVGLAGVYEQYF
TRBV15	.	TRBJ1-4	.	TGTGCCACCAGCAGAGTCAGGCAGAATGAAAAACTGTTTTTT	CATSRVRQNEKLFF
TRBV20-1	.	TRBJ2-5	.	TGCAGTGCTAGTGACGGAGCGGAGACCCAGTACTTC	CSASDGAETQYF
TRBV20-1	TRBD2	TRBJ2-3	.	TGCAGTGCTATAAGGTCTAGCGGGGGGAGCACAGATACGCAGTATTTT	CSAIRSSGGSTDTQYF
TRBV20-1	.	TRBJ2-7	.	TGCAGTGCTAGAGATTCTCGGACCTCCTACGAGCAGTACTTC	CSARDSRTSYEQYF
TRBV15	TRBD1	TRBJ1-5	.	TGTGCCACCAGCAGACCGGGACAGGATATTAATCAGCCCCAGCATTTT	CATSRPGQDINQPQHF
TRBV5-1	.	TRBJ2-3	.	TGCGCCAGCAGCTTGGTCCCGCTAGCGTCGGAAAGTACAGATACGCAGTATTTT	CASSLVPLASESTDTQYF
TRBV15	.	TRBJ1-4	few	TGTGCCACCAGCAGAGATAGGGCACGGTCCAGTTCGCATGAAAAACTGTTTTTT	CATSRDRARSSSHEKLFF
TRBV4-1	.	TRBJ1-5	.	TGCGCCAGCAGCCAAGATGGGGGGCTCGGCAATCAGCCCCAGCATTTT	CASSQDGGLGNQPQHF
TRBV10-3	.	TRBJ1-4	few	TGTGCCACCCGGCACGGTGGAGATAATGAAAAACTGTTTTTT	CATRHGGDNEKLFF
TRBV27	.	TRBJ1-2	few	TGTGCCAGCAGTCCCGGTGGAGTGCCCCTCTATGGCTACACCTTC	CASSPGGVPLYGYTF
TRBV29-1	.	TRBJ2-7	few	TGCAGCGTTGAAGAGGGCAGAGACTACGAGCAGTACTTC	CSVEEGRDYEQYF
TRBV7-2	TRBD1	TRBJ1-6	few	TGTGCCAGCAGCTTAGGACCTGGGACAGAAGATTCACCCCTCCACTTT	CASSLGPGTEDSPLHF
TRBV7-7	.	TRBJ2-5	few	TGTGCTAGCAGCTTGAGGGGTAACATGGGTGAGACCCAGTACTTC	CASSLRGNMGETQYF
TRBV28	.	TRBJ2-6	.	TGTGCCAGCCGGGACTCCAGCTCTGGGGCCAACGTCCTGACTTTC	CASRDSSSGANVLTF
TRBV7-9	.	TRBJ2-4	.	TGTGCCATCACCTCTCCCGGCCTGCTAGCCAAAAACATTCAGTACTTC	CAITSPGLLAKNIQYF
TRBV20-1	.	TRBJ2-3	.	TGCAGTGCTCGGCCGAACACAGATACGCAGTATTTT	CSARPNTDTQYF
TRBV20-1	TRBD2	TRBJ2-1	few	TGCAGTGCTGGGCGAGCGGGAGATGAGCAGTTCTTC	CSAGRAGDEQFF
TRBV5-1	.	TRBJ1-1	.	TGCGCCAGCAGCTTGGGTGGGGGAGTGAAGACTGAAGCTTTCTTT	CASSLGGGVKTEAFF
TRBV7-6	.	TRBJ1-6	.	TGTGCCAGCAGCTTAGTCCCTCCGGGCTTTAGGTCCTATAATTCACCCCTCCACTTT	CASSLVPPGFRSYNSPLHF
TRBV7-8	.	TRBJ2-1	few	TGTGCCAGCAGCTTAGTCTGGGCGGATCGATTAAATGAGCAGTTCTTC	CASSLVWADRLNEQFF